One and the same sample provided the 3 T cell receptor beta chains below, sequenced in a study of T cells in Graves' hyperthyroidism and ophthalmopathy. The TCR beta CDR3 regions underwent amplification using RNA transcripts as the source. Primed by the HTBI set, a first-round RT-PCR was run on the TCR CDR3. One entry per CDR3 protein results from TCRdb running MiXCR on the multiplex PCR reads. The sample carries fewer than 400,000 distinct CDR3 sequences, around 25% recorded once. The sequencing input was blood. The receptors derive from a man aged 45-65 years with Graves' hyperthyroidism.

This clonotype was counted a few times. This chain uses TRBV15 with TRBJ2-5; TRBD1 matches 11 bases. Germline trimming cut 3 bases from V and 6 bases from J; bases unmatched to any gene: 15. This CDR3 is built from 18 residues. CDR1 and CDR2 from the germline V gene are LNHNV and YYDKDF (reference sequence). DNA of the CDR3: TGTGCCACCAGCAGGCTGGACAGGGGGCGCGACGGTGAGAAGACCCAGTACTTC. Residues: CATSRLDRGRDGEKTQYF.

CDR3 coding DNA: TGTGCCAGTAGTCCATGGACAGTTAGACCCACCGTGAATACGCAGTATTTT. Its translation is CASSPWTVRPTVNTQYF. The rearrangement uses TRBV19 and TRBJ2-3, with TRBD1 as a possible D gene (6 bases). This CDR3 region has 17 residues. Trimming removed 5 bases at V and 7 bases at J, with 25 bases between. Germline V CDR1 and CDR2: LNHDA, SQIVND (reference sequence).

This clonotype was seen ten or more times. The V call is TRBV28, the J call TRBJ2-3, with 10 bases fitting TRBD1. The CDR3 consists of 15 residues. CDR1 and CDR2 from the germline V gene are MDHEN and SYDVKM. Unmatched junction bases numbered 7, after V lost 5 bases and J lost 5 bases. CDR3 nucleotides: TGTGCCAGCAGTATCCCGGGACAGGGGTTAGATACGCAGTATTTT. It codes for CASSIPGQGLDTQYF.